The next 32 T cell receptor beta chains were all read from a single sample in a study of blood T cell repertoires in COVID-19. Assay: immunoSEQ multiplex PCR; the TCRdb copy retains only in-frame clones and omits some. This sample has fewer than 80,000 clones, with 74% found just once. Sequencing input: peripheral blood. The receptors shown here come from an elderly woman with acute or convalescent COVID-19.

The V call is TRBV11-3, the J call TRBJ2-1; TRBD2 matches 9 bases. V shed 5 bases and J 7 bases; nucleotides not matched to a gene: 6. This CDR3 has 14 residues. Per the germline V gene, CDR1 is SGHNT and CDR2 is YENEEA. CDR3 in DNA: TGTGCCAGCAGCCCCAGGACTAGCGAGAATGAGCAGTTCTTC. This translates into CASSPRTSENEQFF.

This clone came up once. V and J are TRBV7-2 and TRBJ2-5; 10 positions agree with TRBD2. The CDR3 totals 17 residues. V trimming: 2 bases; J trimming: 5 bases; junction bases outside the gene matches: 11. Germline loops: CDR1 SGHTA, CDR2 FQGNSA. The CDR3 loop reads CASSLLGLAGDGETQYF. The CDR3 nucleotides are TGTGCCAGCAGCTTACTTGGGCTAGCGGGAGACGGGGAGACCCAGTACTTC.

The chain recombines TRBV20-1 with TRBJ2-3; 7 bases are shared with TRBD2. In germline, CDR1 is DFQATT, CDR2 SNEGSKA (reference sequence). The ends lost 3 bases at V and 3 bases at J; junction bases unmatched: 3. CDR3 size: 13 residues. CDR3: CSASSGGTDTQYF. In DNA form, the CDR3 reads TGCAGTGCTAGTTCGGGAGGTACAGATACGCAGTATTTT.

Turning to this clone: Its ends do not fully match the called genes, so a read error is possible. Other nucleotide sequences from this sample produce the same CDR3. J is TRBJ1-2 and V is TRBV12-3 or TRBV12-4; 8 bases match TRBD1. The CDR3 has 13 residues. CDR3: CASSKDRDYGYTF. CDR3 bases: TGTGCCAGCAGTAAGGACAGGGACTATGGCTACACTTTC.

The gene calls are TRBV2 and TRBJ2-5; D is uncertain. V dropped 2 bases and J dropped 1 base, with 8 bases sitting between them. Germline V gene data show CDR1 as SNHLY and CDR2 as FYNNEI. The CDR3 sequence is 14 residues long. As DNA, the CDR3 is TGTGCCAGCAGTGAATGGTATAGCCAAGAGACCCAGTACTTC. Translation: CASSEWYSQETQYF.

The rearrangement uses TRBV5-1 and TRBJ2-7, with 7 bases identical to TRBD1. The germline CDR1 and CDR2 sequences are SGHRS and YFSETQ. CDR3 size: 14 residues. V was clipped by 4 bases and J by 3 bases; unmatched bases: 7. CDR3 sequence: CASSAGTEIYEQYF. The CDR3 coding sequence is TGCGCCAGCAGCGCCGGGACAGAGATCTACGAGCAGTACTTC.

The gene calls are TRBV6-5 and TRBJ2-7; 9 bases agree with TRBD1. Germline V gene data show CDR1 as MNHEY and CDR2 as SVGAGI. This CDR3 comprises 14 residues. V lost 2 bases to trimming and J lost 3 bases; unmatched junction nucleotides: 2. Written as DNA, the CDR3 is TGTGCCAGCAGTTACCGGGACAGGGACTACGAGCAGTACTTC. It encodes CASSYRDRDYEQYF.

The rearrangement links TRBV6-2 or TRBV6-3 to TRBJ2-5, with unresolved D. The germline gives CDR1 MNHEY, CDR2 SVGEGT. This CDR3 region has 11 residues. The V end was cut by 6 bases, the J end by 5 bases, with 7 bases between. The CDR3, as DNA: TGTGCCAGCAGCCACGGGGAGACCCAGTACTTC. Translating it yields CASSHGETQYF.

V and J are TRBV29-1 and TRBJ2-1, with 12 bases lining up with TRBD2. The CDR3 runs to 13 residues. Germline CDR1 SQVTM, CDR2 ANQGSEA. With 5 bases clipped from V and 10 bases from J, the junction kept 6 bases outside the gene matches. CDR3 protein: CSVRLAGDREQFF. CDR3 sequence (DNA): TGCAGCGTTCGACTAGCGGGGGACAGGGAGCAGTTCTTC.

The V gene is TRBV28, the J gene TRBJ2-7; 10 nucleotides agree with TRBD2. Looked up from germline, CDR1 is MDHEN and CDR2 is SYDVKM. Trimming cost V 3 bases and J 3 bases; bases outside gene matches: 5. CDR3 length equals 15 residues. CDR3 amino acids: CASSFGTSVIYEQYF. The CDR3 region has the DNA TGTGCCAGCAGTTTCGGGACTAGCGTAATCTACGAGCAGTACTTC.

The rearrangement joins TRBV6-5 to TRBJ1-2; weak D call: TRBD1 (5 bases). The CDR3 is 14 amino acids. V was shortened by 6 bases and J by 8 bases, with 19 bases between the two germline ends. The germline V gene encodes CDR1 MNHEY and CDR2 SVGAGI. The DNA for the CDR3 is TGTGCCAGCAGCGGCCCCGGTGGGGCGTGGGGCTACACCTTC. Translation: CASSGPGGAWGYTF.

The chain recombines TRBV28 with TRBJ2-5; the match to TRBD1 covers 7 bases. V lost 6 bases, J lost 2 bases, and 3 bases stayed unmatched. Germline CDR1 and CDR2: MDHEN and SYDVKM. The CDR3 runs 13 residues. The CDR3 nucleotides are TGTGCCAGCAGCACAGGGGCACAAGAGACCCAGTACTTC. Translating it yields CASSTGAQETQYF.

The chain combines TRBV28 with TRBJ2-1; 11 nucleotides align to TRBD2. This CDR3 region has 14 residues. Losses at the gene ends were 6 bases for V and 4 bases for J; bases not matched to a gene: 2. CDR1 and CDR2 from the germline V gene are MDHEN and SYDVKM. This chain's CDR3 is CASSRLAGYNEQFF. The CDR3 DNA reads TGTGCCAGCAGCCGACTAGCGGGATACAATGAGCAGTTCTTC.

The DNA of the CDR3 is TGTGCCAGCAGCCGCGGGCCCCGGGGGGAAGGACAGACCCAGTACTTC. It codes for CASSRGPRGEGQTQYF. This rearrangement joins TRBV5-6 to TRBJ2-5; 7 bases match TRBD2. The length of the CDR3 is 16 residues. The V gene's germline CDR1 is SGHDT and CDR2 YYEEEE. V shed 4 bases, J shed 6 bases, and the junction held 15 bases outside the gene matches.

J is TRBJ1-2 and V is TRBV19; unclear D gene. The CDR3 totals 15 residues. The V end lost 1 base, the J end lost 2 bases, and 11 bases lay between the germline ends. Germline CDR1 LNHDA, CDR2 SQIVND (reference sequence). CDR3 DNA: TGTGCCAGTAGTATAGGAGCAGGCAGCAACTATGGCTACACCTTC. Translating gives CASSIGAGSNYGYTF.

The chain is built from TRBV29-1 and TRBJ2-1, with TRBD1 matching over 11 bases. This CDR3 spans 14 amino acids. Germline values: CDR1 SQVTM, CDR2 ANQGSEA. J lost 9 bases, V lost 7 bases, and 11 bases had no gene match. CDR3 nucleotides: TGCAGCGCCAGTCGGGACAGGGGGAAAACTGAGCAGTTCTTC. Protein sequence: CSASRDRGKTEQFF.

The sample holds a few counts of this clone. The gene calls are TRBV6-5 and TRBJ1-5; no firm D call. The CDR3 is made up of 13 amino acids. CDR1 MNHEY and CDR2 SVGAGI come from the germline V gene. V gave up 5 bases and J gave up 9 bases, with 14 bases separating them. Here the CDR3 reads CASSPAYRLPQHF. The DNA for the CDR3 is TGTGCCAGCAGTCCTGCCTATCGGTTGCCCCAGCATTTT.

The CDR3 coding sequence is TGCAGTGCTAGTATAGACTTGAACACTGAAGCTTTCTTT. It codes for CSASIDLNTEAFF. The chain has TRBV20-1 and TRBJ1-1; D is unresolved. The CDR3 length is 13 residues. CDR1 DFQATT and CDR2 SNEGSKA come from the germline V gene (reference sequence). Trimming pared 3 bases from V and 0 bases from J, leaving 8 bases between.

This chain links TRBV6-2 or TRBV6-3 with TRBJ2-7; 7 positions agree with TRBD1. CDR1 is MNHEY and CDR2 is SVGEGT in the germline V gene. The CDR3 has 16 amino acids. With 0 bases clipped from V and 3 bases from J, the junction kept 8 bases outside the gene matches. The DNA for the CDR3 is TGTGCCAGCAGTTACTCGGGACAGTGGGTAAACTACGAGCAGTACTTC. It specifies CASSYSGQWVNYEQYF.

The chain combines TRBV6-5 with TRBJ1-2; D ambiguous. From germline, CDR1 is MNHEY and CDR2 SVGAGI. The CDR3 runs to 13 residues. V was shortened by 0 bases and J by 1 base, with 3 bases between the two germline ends. CDR3 sequence: CASSYSSNYGYTF. As DNA, the CDR3 is TGTGCCAGCAGTTACTCGAGTAACTATGGCTACACCTTC.

This clone was seen a single time. The CDR3 nucleotides read TGTGCCAGCAGCTTAGAGGGACTAGCCCTCAATGAGCAGTTCTTC. Protein sequence: CASSLEGLALNEQFF. The chain combines TRBV7-2 with TRBJ2-1; 9 bases fit TRBD2. This CDR3 is built from 15 residues. The germline CDR1 and CDR2 sequences are SGHTA and FQGNSA. The ends lost 1 base at V and 6 bases at J; junction bases unmatched: 4.

The rearrangement links TRBV7-2 to TRBJ2-3, with TRBD2 matching over 10 bases. Germline V CDR1 and CDR2: SGHTA, FQGNSA. CDR3 size: 16 residues. J was trimmed by 1 base and V by 1 base; bases with no gene match: 2. Here the CDR3 DNA reads TGTGCCAGCAGCTTAGTTGGGACTAGCGGCACAGATACGCAGTATTTT. It yields the protein CASSLVGTSGTDTQYF.

This chain joins TRBV28 and TRBJ2-2; 14 nucleotides match TRBD2. Germline V gene data show CDR1 as MDHEN and CDR2 as SYDVKM. J gave up 4 bases and V 3 bases, and 10 bases lay outside the gene matches. The CDR3 has 19 amino acids. The CDR3: CASSFSGLAGGSGTGELFF. CDR3 bases: TGTGCCAGCAGTTTTTCCGGACTAGCGGGAGGTTCGGGCACCGGGGAGCTGTTTTTT.

This chain connects TRBV19 to TRBJ2-5; 8 bases match TRBD1. This CDR3 region has 15 residues. Per the germline V gene, CDR1 is LNHDA and CDR2 is SQIVND (reference sequence). J lost 5 bases, V lost 7 bases, and 12 bases had no gene match. The CDR3 coding sequence is TGTGCCAGTACCCCGGACAGGGTCGGTTTCGAGACCCAGTACTTC. Amino acid sequence: CASTPDRVGFETQYF.

This clone occurred once. The V gene is TRBV14, the J gene TRBJ1-1; TRBD1 matches at 8 bases. The CDR3 is 15 residues long. Per germline, CDR1 SGHDN and CDR2 FVKESK. V shed 6 bases and J 1 base; nucleotides not matched to a gene: 7. The CDR3 DNA sequence: TGTGCCAGCAGGACGACAGGGGCGGGGAACACTGAAGCTTTCTTT. Its translation: CASRTTGAGNTEAFF.

This clone appeared a few times. V is TRBV7-2 and J is TRBJ1-1; D is possibly TRBD1 (6 bases). The CDR3 totals 13 residues. Per the germline V gene, CDR1 is SGHTA and CDR2 is FQGNSA. Trimming shortened V by 5 bases and J by 4 bases, and 11 bases separated the two germline ends. CDR3 DNA: TGTGCCAGCAGCCACAGGGATGGCACTGAAGCTTTCTTT. This translates into CASSHRDGTEAFF.

The genes are TRBV7-3 and TRBJ1-2, with D uncertain. V dropped 0 bases and J dropped 8 bases, with 16 bases sitting between them. The CDR3 totals 15 residues. Germline V CDR1 and CDR2: SGHTA, FQGTGA. This CDR3 is CASSLTPGKERGYTF. For the CDR3, the DNA is TGTGCCAGCAGCTTAACCCCGGGGAAGGAAAGAGGCTACACCTTC.

Only a few counts were recorded for this clone. CDR3 in amino acids: CASSFRTENSPLHF. CDR3 nucleotide sequence: TGTGCCAGCAGCTTCCGGACAGAGAATTCACCCCTCCACTTT. J is TRBJ1-6 and V is TRBV7-8; possible D gene TRBD1, 6 bases. Trimming shortened V by 3 bases and J by 7 bases, and 10 bases separated the two germline ends. Germline CDR1 is SGHVS and CDR2 is FQNEAQ. The CDR3 is 14 residues long.

The chain has TRBV28 and TRBJ1-5; a possible D gene is TRBD1 (5 bases). The germline V gene has CDR1 MDHEN and CDR2 SYDVKM. V lost 6 bases to trimming and J lost 4 bases, with 19 bases between them. This CDR3 comprises 16 residues. The chain's CDR3 is CASRGAPGFGNQPQHF. Written as DNA, the CDR3 is TGTGCCAGCAGAGGGGCTCCCGGCTTCGGGAATCAGCCCCAGCATTTT.

This sequence joins TRBV4-1 and TRBJ1-5, with TRBD1 matching over 9 bases. The CDR3 spans 17 residues. V dropped 5 bases and J dropped 3; count of bases not matched to a gene: 11. The germline V gene has CDR1 MGHRA and CDR2 YSYEKL. The CDR3 bases are TGCGCCAGCAGCATAGGTCCCGGGACAGGGAACAATCAGCCCCAGCATTTT. Amino acid sequence: CASSIGPGTGNNQPQHF.

This clone was recorded a few times. The chain has TRBV5-1 and TRBJ1-5; 10 bases agree with TRBD1. The germline V gene encodes CDR1 SGHRS and CDR2 YFSETQ. After removal of 1 base from V and 5 bases from J, the junction contained 3 bases not matched to a gene. The CDR3 runs 15 residues. In DNA form, the CDR3 reads TGCGCCAGCAGCTTGACGGGACAGGGGTATCAGCCCCAGCATTTT. As protein: CASSLTGQGYQPQHF.

The chain is built from TRBV19 and TRBJ2-1, with 14 bases aligning to TRBD2. The germline V gene encodes CDR1 LNHDA and CDR2 SQIVND (reference sequence). With V trimmed by 5 bases and J by 7 bases, 7 bases remained unmatched. CDR3 length: 16 residues. The CDR3 coding sequence is TGTGCCAGTAGTTGGACCGGGACTAGCGGGAGAAATGAGCAGTTCTTC. Translation gives CASSWTGTSGRNEQFF. Filled out from reference TRBV19 and TRBJ2-1, the complete variable domain reads DGGITQSPKYLFRKEGQNVTLSCEQNLNHDAMYWYRQDPGQGLRLIYYSQIVNDFQKGDIAEGYSVSREKKESFPLTVTSAQKNPTAFYLCASSWTGTSGRNEQFFGPGTRLTVL.